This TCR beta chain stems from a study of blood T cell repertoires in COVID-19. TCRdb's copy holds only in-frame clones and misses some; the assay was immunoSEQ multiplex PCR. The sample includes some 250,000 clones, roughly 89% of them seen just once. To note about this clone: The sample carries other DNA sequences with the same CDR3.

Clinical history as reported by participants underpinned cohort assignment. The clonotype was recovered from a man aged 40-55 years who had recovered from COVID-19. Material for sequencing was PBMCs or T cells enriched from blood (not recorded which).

As DNA, the CDR3 is TGTGCCAGCTCGCGAGGACAGAACACTGAAGCTTTCTTT. As protein: CASSRGQNTEAFF. The rearrangement uses TRBV18 and TRBJ1-1; tentatively, D is TRBD1 (5 bases). The germline V gene has CDR1 KGHSH and CDR2 LQKENI. The CDR3 length is 13 residues. Trimming left V 6 bases short and J 1 base short, with 9 bases between.